The 8 T cell receptor beta chains below were found in one sample sequenced in a study of OX40 agonist ivuxolimab in advanced cancers. Produced via immunoSEQ multiplex PCR; TCRdb's table is partial and in-frame only. The table includes tens of thousands of clones, about 88% detected once. The sample consisted of CD4+ or CD8+ T cells sorted from blood, taken in a trial of the OX40 agonist ivuxolimab. The receptor source for this set is an adult with an advanced solid tumor such as melanoma, head and neck, liver or kidney cancer.

The chain recombines TRBV25-1 with TRBJ1-1, with D perhaps matching TRBD1 (6 bases). The V and J ends lost 3 bases and 4 bases respectively, with 12 bases between them. CDR3 length equals 14 residues. CDR1 MGHDK and CDR2 SYGVNS come from the germline V gene. In DNA, the CDR3 is TGTGCCAGCAGTGAGGGGGGGCGAAGCACTGAAGCTTTCTTT. Translating it yields CASSEGGRSTEAFF.

The gene calls are TRBV12-5 and TRBJ1-1, with no clear D. Germline V lookup: CDR1 LGHNT, CDR2 FRNRAP. The CDR3 totals 14 residues. Trimming took off 1 base at V and 0 bases at J, with 6 bases between the two ends. The CDR3 coding sequence is TGTGCTAGTGGTTTGGGGGCACTGAACACTGAAGCTTTCTTT. Translating it yields CASGLGALNTEAFF.

The chain is built from TRBV9 and TRBJ1-4; D possibly corresponds to TRBD1 (5 bases). The CDR3 is made up of 15 amino acids. The V and J ends lost 1 base and 9 bases respectively, with 16 bases between them. The germline V gene encodes CDR1 SGDLS and CDR2 YYNGEE. The chain's CDR3 is CASSVQDSLGQKLFF. As DNA, the CDR3 is TGTGCCAGCAGCGTACAAGACAGCCTCGGTCAAAAACTGTTTTTT.

The chain employs TRBV19 and TRBJ2-1; unclear D gene. The CDR3 loop spans 9 amino acids. Germline-derived CDR1 and CDR2 are LNHDA and SQIVND (reference sequence). Deletions cut 7 bases from V and 6 bases from J, with 1 base between. The CDR3 protein is CASINEQFF. In DNA form, the CDR3 reads TGTGCCAGTATCAATGAGCAGTTCTTC.

CDR3 protein: CASGPSTSGTTYNSYNEQFF. CDR3 bases: TGTGCTAGTGGTCCCTCGACTAGCGGGACCACCTATAACTCCTACAATGAGCAGTTCTTC. This chain joins TRBV12-5 and TRBJ2-1; the match to TRBD2 covers 11 bases. J lost 0 bases, V lost 5 bases, and 15 bases had no gene match. The CDR3 has 20 amino acids. Germline-derived CDR1 and CDR2 are LGHNT and FRNRAP.

The chain couples TRBV18 to TRBJ1-6, with D maybe TRBD1 (5 bases). The CDR3 is 14 residues long. Germline CDR1 is KGHSH and CDR2 is LQKENI. Trimming cost V 3 bases and J 9 bases, with 12 bases left between them. For the CDR3, the DNA is TGTGCCAGCTCACCGGACAAAGTAGCTTCACCCCTCCACTTT. Amino acids: CASSPDKVASPLHF.

This chain connects TRBV19 to TRBJ1-2; TRBD1 aligns across 7 bases. V lost 7 bases to trimming and J lost 2 bases; unmatched junction nucleotides: 4. This CDR3 region has 13 residues. Germline-derived CDR1 and CDR2 are LNHDA and SQIVND (reference sequence). The CDR3 region is CASTRTGNYGYTF. As DNA, the CDR3 is TGTGCCAGTACAAGGACAGGCAACTATGGCTACACCTTC.

The J gene is TRBJ2-1, the V gene TRBV18, with D unresolved. The V and J ends lost 6 bases and 4 bases respectively, with 10 bases between them. The CDR3 is 13 residues long. Germline CDR1 is KGHSH and CDR2 is LQKENI. The CDR3 coding sequence is TGTGCCAGCTCCCCCGGGCCATACAATGAGCAGTTCTTC. Translating it yields CASSPGPYNEQFF.